The rows below give T cell receptor beta chains drawn from one sample of a study of blood T cell repertoires in COVID-19. The protocol was immunoSEQ multiplex PCR, while the TCRdb copy is restricted to in-frame clones and leaves out a portion. The sample has under 450,000 clones, approximately 88% seen once. Sequencing was carried out using peripheral blood. The receptors stem from a woman in her 50s with COVID-19, enrolled during active disease. Each CDR3 is given without its conserved first and last residue.

TRBV15	TRBJ1-2	ATSRGGQDIGYT
TRBV12-3/TRBV12-4	TRBJ2-3	ASSSREDTQY
TRBV9	TRBJ1-2	ASSVGPLPYGYT
TRBV6-5	TRBJ2-1	ASSGGQFPDNEQF
TRBV10-1	TRBJ1-1	ASSGEGSAGTEAF
TRBV12-5	TRBJ2-7	ASGVSYEQY
TRBV6-5	TRBJ1-2	ASSYLGGADGYT
TRBV12-3/TRBV12-4	TRBJ1-5	ASSFSESQPQH
TRBV2	TRBJ2-1	ASSEAVPLYNEQF
TRBV19	TRBJ1-1	ASSTGQGSEAF
TRBV9	TRBJ2-3	ASSPPGRGGYTQY
TRBV19	TRBJ2-1	ASSIKPQTPSGGYYNEQF
TRBV5-6	TRBJ1-2	ASSLAVFVGRLGGYT
TRBV6-2/TRBV6-3	TRBJ2-7	ASSKSGGSYEQY
TRBV3-1/TRBV3-2	TRBJ2-7	ASSFGQGSYEQY
TRBV2	TRBJ1-4	ASRDRATNEKLF
TRBV27	TRBJ1-2	ASRPRQASTYGYT
TRBV5-1	TRBJ1-3	ASSIQGSGNTIY
TRBV5-6	TRBJ1-5	ASSLGDRTGNQPQH
TRBV5-1	TRBJ2-2	ASSLLTGPNTGELF
TRBV14	TRBJ2-1	ASSHRLAGYNEQF
TRBV6-5	TRBJ1-4	ASRQRGLHNEKLF
TRBV6-1	TRBJ2-7	ASSEGQGASYEQY
TRBV2	TRBJ1-1	ASLRDREGTEAF
TRBV24-1	TRBJ2-2	ATSDLGGTDGELF
TRBV30	TRBJ2-3	AWTREGADTQY
TRBV2	TRBJ2-3	ASSDRTGTPDTQY
TRBV7-2	TRBJ2-2	ASSGPSRVGELF
TRBV19	TRBJ1-1	ASSGQGSSTEAF
TRBV5-6	TRBJ1-6	ASSLTGNSPLH
TRBV29-1	TRBJ1-2	SVGPGGGGYT
TRBV6-5	TRBJ2-1	AAHGADEQF
TRBV19	TRBJ1-2	ASLPGGGGYT
TRBV6-5	TRBJ2-1	ASSYVGQGQF